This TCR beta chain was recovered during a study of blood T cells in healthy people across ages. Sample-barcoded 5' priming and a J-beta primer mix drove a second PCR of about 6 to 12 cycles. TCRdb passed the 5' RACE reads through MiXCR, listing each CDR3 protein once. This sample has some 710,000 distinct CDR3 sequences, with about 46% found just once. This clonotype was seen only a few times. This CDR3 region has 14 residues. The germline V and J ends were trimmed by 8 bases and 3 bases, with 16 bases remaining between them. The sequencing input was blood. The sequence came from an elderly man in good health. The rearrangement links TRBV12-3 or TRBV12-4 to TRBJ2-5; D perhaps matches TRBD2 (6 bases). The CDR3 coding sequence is TGTGCCAGCTCGGAGGGCGGAAGAGAAGAGACCCAGTACTTC. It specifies CASSEGGREETQYF.